This T cell receptor (beta chain) was retrieved from a study of blood T cells in healthy people across ages. Between the trimmed V and J ends, which lost 3 bases and 10 bases, there was a span of 9 bases. The CDR3 is 11 residues long. Looked up from germline, CDR1 is SEHNR and CDR2 is FQNEAQ (reference sequence). A second PCR, run for roughly 7 to 11 cycles, used a sample-barcoded 5' primer plus a J-beta primer mix. TCRdb re-called the 5' RACE reads with MiXCR, one entry per CDR3 protein. The sample lists some 1.4 million distinct CDR3 sequences, approximately 42% seen once, with 7% to 9.5% in the top ten.

The sequencing input was blood. The TCR originated in a woman aged 18-29 years in good health. V is TRBV7-9 and J is TRBJ1-1, with D uncertain. This CDR3 reads CASSFEEGAFF. DNA for the CDR3: TGTGCCAGCAGCTTTGAAGAGGGAGCTTTCTTT.